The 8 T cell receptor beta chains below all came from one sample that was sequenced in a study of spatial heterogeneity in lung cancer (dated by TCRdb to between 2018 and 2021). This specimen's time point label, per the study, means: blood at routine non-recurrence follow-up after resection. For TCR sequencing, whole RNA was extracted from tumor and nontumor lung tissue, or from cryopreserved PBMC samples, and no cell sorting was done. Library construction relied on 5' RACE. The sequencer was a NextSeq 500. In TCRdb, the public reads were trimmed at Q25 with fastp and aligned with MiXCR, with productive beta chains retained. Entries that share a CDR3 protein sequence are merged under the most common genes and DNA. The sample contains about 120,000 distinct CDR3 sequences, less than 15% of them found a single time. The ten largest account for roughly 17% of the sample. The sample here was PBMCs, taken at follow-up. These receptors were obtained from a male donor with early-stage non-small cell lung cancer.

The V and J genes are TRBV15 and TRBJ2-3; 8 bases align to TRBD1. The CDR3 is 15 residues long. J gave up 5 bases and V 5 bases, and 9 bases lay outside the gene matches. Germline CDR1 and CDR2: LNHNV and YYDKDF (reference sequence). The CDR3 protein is CATSGTGGYGDTQYF. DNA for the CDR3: TGTGCCACCAGCGGAACAGGGGGGTATGGAGATACGCAGTATTTT.

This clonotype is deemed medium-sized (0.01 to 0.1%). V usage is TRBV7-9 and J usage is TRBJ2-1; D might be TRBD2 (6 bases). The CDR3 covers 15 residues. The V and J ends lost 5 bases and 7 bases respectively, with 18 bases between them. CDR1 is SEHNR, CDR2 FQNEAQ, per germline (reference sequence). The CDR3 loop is CASSPPFRGGNEQFF. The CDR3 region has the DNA TGTGCCAGCAGCCCGCCTTTTAGGGGAGGAAATGAGCAGTTCTTC.

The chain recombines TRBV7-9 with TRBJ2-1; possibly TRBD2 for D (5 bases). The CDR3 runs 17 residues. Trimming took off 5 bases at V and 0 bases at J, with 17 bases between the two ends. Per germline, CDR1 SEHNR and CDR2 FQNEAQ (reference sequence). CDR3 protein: CASSPMTISSSYNEQFF. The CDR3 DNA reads TGTGCCAGCAGCCCCATGACTATTTCCAGCTCCTACAATGAGCAGTTCTTC.

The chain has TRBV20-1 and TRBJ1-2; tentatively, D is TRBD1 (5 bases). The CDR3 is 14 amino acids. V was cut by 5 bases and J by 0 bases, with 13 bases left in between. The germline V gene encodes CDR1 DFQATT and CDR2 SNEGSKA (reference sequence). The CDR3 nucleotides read TGCAGTGCTGACCTGGGGACCACTAACTATGGCTACACCTTC. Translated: CSADLGTTNYGYTF.

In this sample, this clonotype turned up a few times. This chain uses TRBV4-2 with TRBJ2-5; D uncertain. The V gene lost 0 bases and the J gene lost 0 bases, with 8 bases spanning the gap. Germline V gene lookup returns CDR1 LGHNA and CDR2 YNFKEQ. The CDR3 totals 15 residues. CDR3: CASSQDPTNQETQYF. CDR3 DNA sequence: TGTGCCAGCAGCCAAGATCCGACCAACCAAGAGACCCAGTACTTC.

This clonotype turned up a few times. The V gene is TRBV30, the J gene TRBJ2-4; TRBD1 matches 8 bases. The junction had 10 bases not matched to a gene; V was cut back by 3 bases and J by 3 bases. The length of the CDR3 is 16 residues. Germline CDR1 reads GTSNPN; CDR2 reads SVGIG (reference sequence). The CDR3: CAWRKMDRVGKNIQYF. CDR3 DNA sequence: TGTGCCTGGAGGAAAATGGACAGGGTGGGCAAAAACATTCAGTACTTC.

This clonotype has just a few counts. The CDR3 region has the DNA TGTGCCAGCAGCCAAGAAAGGACAACCTACGAGCAGTACTTC. It specifies CASSQERTTYEQYF. The chain carries TRBV3-1 and TRBJ2-7; D is possibly TRBD1 (5 bases). Per germline, CDR1 LGHDT and CDR2 YNNKEL (reference sequence). CDR3 length: 14 amino acids. Trimming stripped 0 bases from V and 2 bases from J, with 8 bases between.

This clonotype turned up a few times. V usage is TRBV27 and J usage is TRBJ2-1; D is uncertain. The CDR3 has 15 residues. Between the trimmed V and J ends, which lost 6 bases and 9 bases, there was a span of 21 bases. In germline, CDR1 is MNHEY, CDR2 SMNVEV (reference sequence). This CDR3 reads CASSGAGRPASEQFF. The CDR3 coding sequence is TGTGCCAGCAGCGGTGCTGGGCGCCCGGCATCTGAGCAGTTCTTC.